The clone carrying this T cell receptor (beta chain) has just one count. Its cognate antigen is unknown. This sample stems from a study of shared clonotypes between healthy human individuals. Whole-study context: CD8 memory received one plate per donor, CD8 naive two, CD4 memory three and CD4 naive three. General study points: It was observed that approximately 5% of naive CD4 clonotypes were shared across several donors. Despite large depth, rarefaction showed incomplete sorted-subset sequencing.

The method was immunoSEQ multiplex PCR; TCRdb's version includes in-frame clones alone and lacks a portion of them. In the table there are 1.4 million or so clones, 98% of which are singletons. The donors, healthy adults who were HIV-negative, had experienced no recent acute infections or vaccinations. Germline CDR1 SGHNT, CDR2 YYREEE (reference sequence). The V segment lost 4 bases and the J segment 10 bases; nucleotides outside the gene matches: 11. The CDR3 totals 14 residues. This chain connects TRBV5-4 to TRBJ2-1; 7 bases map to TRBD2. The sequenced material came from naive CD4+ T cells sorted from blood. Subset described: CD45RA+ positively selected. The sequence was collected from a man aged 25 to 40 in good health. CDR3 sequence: CASSLPGGLYEQFF. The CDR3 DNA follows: TGTGCCAGCAGCCTTCCGGGGGGTTTGTACGAGCAGTTCTTC.